This T cell receptor beta chain was profiled in a study of T cell repertoires in cytomegalovirus infection. Concerning this clonotype itself: The target antigen is unknown.

TCRdb reprocessed the reads via MiXCR and lists one record per CDR3 protein. The profile shows hundreds of thousands of distinct CDR3 sequences, 25% to 30% of them singletons. V was clipped by 7 bases and J by 5 bases; unmatched bases: 15. The CDR3 loop spans 16 amino acids. The chain has TRBV12-3 or TRBV12-4 and TRBJ1-1, with 8 bases that match TRBD1. This sequence was found in a human donor in good health (CMV status not recorded). Some clones in this sample may be carry-over from other donors' samples. This material consisted of cultured PBMCs, taken from culture after CMV antigen stimulation. The CDR3, as DNA: TGTGCCAGCACCCCTTTAAAACAGGGGGGGGGGACTGAAGCTTTCTTT. It yields the protein CASTPLKQGGGTEAFF.